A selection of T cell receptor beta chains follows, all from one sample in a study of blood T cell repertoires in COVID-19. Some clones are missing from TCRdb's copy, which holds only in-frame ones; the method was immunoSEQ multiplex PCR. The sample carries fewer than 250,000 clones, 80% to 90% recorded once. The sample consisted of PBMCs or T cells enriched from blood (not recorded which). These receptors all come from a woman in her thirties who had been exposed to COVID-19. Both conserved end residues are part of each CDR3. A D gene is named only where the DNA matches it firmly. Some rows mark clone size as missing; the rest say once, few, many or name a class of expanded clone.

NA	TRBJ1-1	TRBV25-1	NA	CASRDTGNTEAFF	TGTGCCAGCAGAGATACAGGGAACACTGAAGCTTTCTTT
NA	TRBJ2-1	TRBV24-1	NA	CATSGRGSNNEQFF	TGTGCCACCAGTGGACGAGGGTCGAACAATGAGCAGTTCTTC
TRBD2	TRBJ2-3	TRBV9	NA	CASSVETSGRTDTQYF	TGTGCCAGCAGCGTAGAAACTAGCGGGAGGACGGATACGCAGTATTTT
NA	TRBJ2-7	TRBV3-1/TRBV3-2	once	CASSHSDKSYEQYF	TGTGCCAGCAGCCATTCGGACAAGTCCTACGAGCAGTACTTC
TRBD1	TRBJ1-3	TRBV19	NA	CASSPRDRGSWLHYTIYF	TGTGCCAGTTCGCCCCGGGACAGGGGTTCTTGGCTTCATTACACCATATATTTT
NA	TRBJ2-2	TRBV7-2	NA	CASSLSPPGTGELFF	TGTGCCAGCAGCTTAAGTCCCCCGGGCACCGGGGAGCTGTTTTTT
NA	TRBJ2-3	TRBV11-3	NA	CASSFDGATDTQYF	TGTGCCAGCAGCTTTGACGGAGCCACAGATACGCAGTATTTT
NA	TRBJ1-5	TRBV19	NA	CASSFSTGNNQPQHF	TGTGCCAGTAGCTTTTCCACAGGGAATAATCAGCCCCAGCATTTT
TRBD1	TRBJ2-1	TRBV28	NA	CASRWAPGTGRDVEQFF	TGTGCCAGCAGATGGGCTCCCGGGACAGGGCGAGACGTGGAGCAGTTCTTC
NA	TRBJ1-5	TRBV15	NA	CATSRGEISNQPQHF	TGTGCCACCAGCAGAGGAGAGATTAGCAATCAGCCCCAGCATTTT
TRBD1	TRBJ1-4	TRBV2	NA	CASKGTGTTNEKLFF	TGTGCCAGCAAAGGGACAGGGACAACTAATGAAAAACTGTTTTTT
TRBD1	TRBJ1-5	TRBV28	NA	CASSADRGPVEPQHF	TGTGCCAGCAGTGCTGACAGGGGGCCAGTGGAGCCCCAGCATTTT
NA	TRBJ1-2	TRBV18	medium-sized	CASSFSVSGYTF	TGTGCCAGCTCATTTTCCGTCTCTGGCTACACCTTC
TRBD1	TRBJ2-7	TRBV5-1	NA	CASSFTGASLYEQYF	TGCGCCAGCAGCTTTACAGGGGCATCTCTCTACGAGCAGTACTTC
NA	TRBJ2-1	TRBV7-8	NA	CASSLSRGGEQFF	TGTGCCAGCAGCTTAAGTAGAGGCGGTGAGCAGTTCTTC
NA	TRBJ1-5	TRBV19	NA	CASSGTNNQPQHF	TGTGCCAGTAGTGGGACAAACAATCAGCCCCAGCATTTT
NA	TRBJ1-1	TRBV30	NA	CAWSGSGEAFF	TGTGCCTGGAGTGGGAGTGGGGAAGCTTTCTTT
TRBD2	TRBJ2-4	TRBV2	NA	CASTGSGRALKNIQYF	TGTGCCAGCACTGGAAGCGGGAGGGCCTTAAAAAACATTCAGTACTTC
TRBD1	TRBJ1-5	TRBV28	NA	CAISQGARNQPQHF	TGTGCCATCTCCCAGGGGGCGCGGAATCAGCCCCAGCATTTT
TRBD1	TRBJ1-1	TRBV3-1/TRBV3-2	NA	CASSQGTGPGTEAFF	TGTGCCAGCAGCCAAGGGACAGGGCCGGGGACTGAAGCTTTCTTT
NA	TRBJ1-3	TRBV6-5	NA	CASSSPDRRSGNTIYF	TGTGCCAGCAGTTCCCCAGACAGACGCTCTGGAAACACCATATATTTT
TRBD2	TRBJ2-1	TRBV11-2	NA	CASSLLFAGADNEQFF	TGTGCCAGCAGCTTATTATTCGCGGGAGCTGACAATGAGCAGTTCTTC
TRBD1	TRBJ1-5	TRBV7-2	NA	CASSLVGGSSNQPQHF	TGTGCCAGCAGCTTAGTAGGGGGCTCTAGCAATCAGCCCCAGCATTTT
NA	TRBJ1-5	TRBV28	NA	CASSLEASKGPHQPQHF	TGTGCCAGCAGTTTGGAGGCTTCCAAAGGGCCCCATCAGCCCCAGCATTTT
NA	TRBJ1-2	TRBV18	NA	CASSPIGGQPTNYGYTF	TGTGCCAGCTCACCAATAGGGGGTCAGCCTACTAACTATGGCTACACCTTC
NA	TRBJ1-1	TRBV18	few	CASSPDKNTEAFF	TGTGCCAGCTCCCCGGACAAGAACACTGAAGCTTTCTTT
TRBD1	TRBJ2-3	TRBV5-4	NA	CASSWQGVDTQYF	TGTGCCAGCAGCTGGCAGGGGGTAGATACGCAGTATTTT
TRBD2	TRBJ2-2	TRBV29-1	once	CSGRLAGGRANTGELFF	TGCAGCGGTCGGCTAGCGGGAGGGCGAGCGAACACCGGGGAGCTGTTTTTT
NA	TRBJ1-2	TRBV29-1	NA	CSVGGGRANYGYTF	TGCAGCGTGGGAGGGGGGAGAGCCAACTATGGCTACACCTTC
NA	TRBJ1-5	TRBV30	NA	CAWSDSLPNQPQHF	TGTGCCTGGAGTGACAGCTTGCCTAATCAGCCCCAGCATTTT
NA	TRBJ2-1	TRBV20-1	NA	CSASTGAVRTNEQFF	TGCAGTGCGAGTACGGGAGCCGTTCGTACAAATGAGCAGTTCTTC
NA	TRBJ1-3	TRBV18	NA	CTSSPGTGYRNTIYF	TGTACCAGCTCACCAGGTACGGGATACAGAAACACCATATATTTT
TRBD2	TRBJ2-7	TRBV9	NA	CASSVETSGGFYEQYF	TGTGCCAGCAGCGTAGAGACTAGCGGGGGGTTCTACGAGCAGTACTTC
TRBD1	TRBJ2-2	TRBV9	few	CASSGPTGGRNGELFF	TGTGCCAGCAGCGGACCCACAGGGGGTCGTAACGGGGAGCTGTTTTTT
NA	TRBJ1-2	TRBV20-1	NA	CSAREVRGYTF	TGCAGTGCTAGAGAGGTTCGGGGCTACACCTTC
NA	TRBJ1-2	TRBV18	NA	CASSPKEGKNYTF	TGTGCCAGCTCACCAAAGGAGGGCAAGAACTACACCTTC
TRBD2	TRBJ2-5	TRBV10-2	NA	CASSAGRTSGRKRWGETQYF	TGCGCCAGCAGTGCAGGGAGGACTAGCGGGAGGAAACGTTGGGGAGAGACCCAGTACTTC
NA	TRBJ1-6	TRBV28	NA	CASSPLADSPLHF	TGTGCCAGCAGCCCCTTGGCTGATTCACCCCTCCACTTT
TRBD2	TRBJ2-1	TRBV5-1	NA	CASSLASGNNNEQFF	TGCGCCAGCAGCTTGGCTAGCGGGAACAACAATGAGCAGTTCTTC
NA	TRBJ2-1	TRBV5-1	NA	CASSLGLYNEQFF	TGCGCCAGCAGCCTAGGACTCTACAATGAGCAGTTCTTC
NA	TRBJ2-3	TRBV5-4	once	CASSPPVDTDTQYF	TGTGCCAGCAGCCCGCCGGTAGACACAGATACGCAGTATTTT
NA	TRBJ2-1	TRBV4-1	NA	CASSQDLGSRPYNEQFF	TGCGCCAGCAGCCAAGATCTCGGGAGCCGCCCCTACAATGAGCAGTTCTTC
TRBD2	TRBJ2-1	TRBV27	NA	CASSLWGSGSMEQFF	TGTGCCAGCAGTTTATGGGGTAGCGGGTCAATGGAGCAGTTCTTC
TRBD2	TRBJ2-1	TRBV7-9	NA	CASSWGALAGVGNEQFF	TGTGCCAGCAGCTGGGGGGCCCTAGCGGGAGTAGGCAATGAGCAGTTCTTC
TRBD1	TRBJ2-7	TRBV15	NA	CATSRGQGLYEQYF	TGTGCCACCAGCAGAGGACAGGGGCTGTACGAGCAGTACTTC
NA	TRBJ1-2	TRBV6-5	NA	CASSYSPGTNYGYTF	TGTGCCAGCAGTTACTCGCCAGGAACTAACTATGGCTACACCTTC
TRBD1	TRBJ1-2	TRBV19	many	CASTHLTGEGYTF	TGTGCCAGCACCCATTTGACAGGGGAAGGCTACACCTTC
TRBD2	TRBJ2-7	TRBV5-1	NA	CASSLAGLPFYEQYF	TGCGCCAGCAGCTTGGCGGGACTACCCTTCTACGAGCAGTACTTC
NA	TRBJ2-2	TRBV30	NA	CAWSVLVASGELFF	TGTGCCTGGAGTGTATTGGTAGCGTCCGGGGAGCTGTTTTTT
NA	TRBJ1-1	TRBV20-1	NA	CSGGHDTEAFF	TGCAGCGGGGGGCACGACACTGAAGCTTTCTTT
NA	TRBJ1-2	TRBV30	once	CAWSVIPAGSYTF	TGTGCCTGGAGTGTAATTCCGGCGGGGAGCTACACCTTC
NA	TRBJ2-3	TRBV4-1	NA	CASSQDIAGETDTQYF	TGCGCCAGCAGCCAAGATATAGCAGGGGAAACAGATACGCAGTATTTT
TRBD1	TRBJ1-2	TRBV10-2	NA	CASTRDRGEGYTF	TGCGCCAGCACCCGGGACAGGGGTGAAGGCTACACCTTC
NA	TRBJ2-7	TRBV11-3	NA	CASSFPQASEVNEQYF	TGTGCCAGCAGCTTTCCCCAGGCTAGCGAGGTCAACGAGCAGTACTTC
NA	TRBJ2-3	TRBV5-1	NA	CASSLAGARTDTQYF	TGCGCCAGCAGCTTGGCAGGGGCGCGTACAGATACGCAGTATTTT
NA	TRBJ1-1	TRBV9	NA	CASSVAQMNTEAFF	TGTGCCAGCAGCGTAGCTCAGATGAACACTGAAGCTTTCTTT
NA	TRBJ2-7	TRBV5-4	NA	CASSLVSDGAYEQYF	TGTGCCAGCAGCTTGGTCAGTGACGGAGCCTACGAGCAGTACTTC
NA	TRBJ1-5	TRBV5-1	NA	CASSLGDNSNQPQHF	TGCGCCAGCAGCTTGGGGGACAATAGCAATCAGCCCCAGCATTTT
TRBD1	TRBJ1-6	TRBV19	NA	CASSNRGNSPLHF	TGTGCCAGTAGTAACAGGGGAAACTCACCCCTCCACTTT